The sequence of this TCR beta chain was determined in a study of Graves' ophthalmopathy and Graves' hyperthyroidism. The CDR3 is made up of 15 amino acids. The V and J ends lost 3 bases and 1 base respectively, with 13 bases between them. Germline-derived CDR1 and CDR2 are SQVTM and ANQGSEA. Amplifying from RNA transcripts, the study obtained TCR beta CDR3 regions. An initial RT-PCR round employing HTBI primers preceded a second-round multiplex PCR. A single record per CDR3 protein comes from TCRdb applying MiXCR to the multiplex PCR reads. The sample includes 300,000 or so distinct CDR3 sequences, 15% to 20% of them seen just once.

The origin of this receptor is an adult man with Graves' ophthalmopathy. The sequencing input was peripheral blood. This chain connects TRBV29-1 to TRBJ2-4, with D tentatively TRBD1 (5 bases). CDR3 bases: TGCAGCGTTGAGGGCAGGGATCATGCCAAAAACATTCAGTACTTC. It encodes CSVEGRDHAKNIQYF.